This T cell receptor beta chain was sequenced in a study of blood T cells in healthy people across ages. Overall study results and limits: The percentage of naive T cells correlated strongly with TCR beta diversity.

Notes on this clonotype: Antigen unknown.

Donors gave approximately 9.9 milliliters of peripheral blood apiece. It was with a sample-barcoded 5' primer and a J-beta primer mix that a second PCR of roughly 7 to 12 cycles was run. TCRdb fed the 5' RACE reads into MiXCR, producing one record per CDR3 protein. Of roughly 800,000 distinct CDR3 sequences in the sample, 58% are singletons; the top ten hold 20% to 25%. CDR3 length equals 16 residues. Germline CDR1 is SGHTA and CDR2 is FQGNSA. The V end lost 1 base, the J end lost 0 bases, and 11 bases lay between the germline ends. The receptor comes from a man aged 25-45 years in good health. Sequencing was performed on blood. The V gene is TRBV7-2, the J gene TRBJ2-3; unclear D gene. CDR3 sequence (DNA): TGTGCCAGCAGCTTAGTGGGCTATACTAGCACAGATACGCAGTATTTT. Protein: CASSLVGYTSTDTQYF.